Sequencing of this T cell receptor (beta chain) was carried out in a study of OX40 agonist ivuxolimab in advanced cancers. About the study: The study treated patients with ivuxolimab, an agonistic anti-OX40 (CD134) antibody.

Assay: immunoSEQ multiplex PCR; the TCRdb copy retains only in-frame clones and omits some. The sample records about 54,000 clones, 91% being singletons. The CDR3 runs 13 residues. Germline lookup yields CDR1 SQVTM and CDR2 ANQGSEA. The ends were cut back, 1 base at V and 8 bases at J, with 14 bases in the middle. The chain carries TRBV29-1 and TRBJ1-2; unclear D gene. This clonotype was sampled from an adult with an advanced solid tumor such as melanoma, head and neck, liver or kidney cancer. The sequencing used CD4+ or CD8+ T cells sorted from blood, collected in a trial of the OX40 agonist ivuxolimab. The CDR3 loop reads CSVEAGRVSGYTF. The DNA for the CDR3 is TGCAGCGTTGAAGCGGGGAGGGTGTCAGGCTACACCTTC.